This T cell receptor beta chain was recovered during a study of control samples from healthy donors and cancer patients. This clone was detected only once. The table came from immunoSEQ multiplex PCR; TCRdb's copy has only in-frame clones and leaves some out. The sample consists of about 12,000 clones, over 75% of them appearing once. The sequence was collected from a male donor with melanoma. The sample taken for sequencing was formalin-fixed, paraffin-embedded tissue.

This CDR3 reads CASNPPGAAGELFF. DNA for the CDR3: TGTGCCAGCAACCCACCAGGGGCGGCCGGGGAGCTGTTTTTT. The chain has TRBV28 and TRBJ2-2; possible D gene TRBD1, 6 bases. Germline V gene lookup returns CDR1 MDHEN and CDR2 SYDVKM. CDR3 size: 14 residues. The V end was cut by 7 bases, the J end by 6 bases, with 15 bases between. Full variable domain (remainder filled in from reference TRBV28 and TRBJ2-2): DVKVTQSSRYLVKRTGEKVFLECVQDMDHENMFWYRQDPGLGLRLIYFSYDVKMKEKGDIPEGYSVSREKKERFSLILESASTNQTSMYLCASNPPGAAGELFFGEGSRLTVL.